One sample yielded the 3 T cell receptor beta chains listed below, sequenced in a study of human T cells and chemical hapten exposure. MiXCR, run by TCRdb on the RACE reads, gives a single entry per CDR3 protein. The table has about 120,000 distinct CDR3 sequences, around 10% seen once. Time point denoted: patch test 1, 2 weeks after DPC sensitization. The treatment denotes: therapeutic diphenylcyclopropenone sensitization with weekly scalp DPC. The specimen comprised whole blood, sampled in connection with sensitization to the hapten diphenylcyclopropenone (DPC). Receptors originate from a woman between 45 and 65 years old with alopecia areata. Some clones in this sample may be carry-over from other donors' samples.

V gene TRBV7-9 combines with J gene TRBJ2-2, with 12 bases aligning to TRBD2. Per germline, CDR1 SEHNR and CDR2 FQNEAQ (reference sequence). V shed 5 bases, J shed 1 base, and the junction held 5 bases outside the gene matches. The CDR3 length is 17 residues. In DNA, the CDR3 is TGTGCCAGCAGCACGACTAGCGGGAGAAAGAACACCGGGGAGCTGTTTTTT. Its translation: CASSTTSGRKNTGELFF.

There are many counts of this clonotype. The CDR3 DNA reads TGTGCCATCAGTGAGTACGGTAACACTGAAGCTTTCTTT. This sequence encodes CAISEYGNTEAFF. The chain has TRBV10-3 and TRBJ1-1; D is uncertain. Trimming removed 1 base from V and 2 bases from J, with 5 bases in between. In germline, CDR1 is ENHRY, CDR2 SYGVKD. The CDR3 runs to 13 residues.

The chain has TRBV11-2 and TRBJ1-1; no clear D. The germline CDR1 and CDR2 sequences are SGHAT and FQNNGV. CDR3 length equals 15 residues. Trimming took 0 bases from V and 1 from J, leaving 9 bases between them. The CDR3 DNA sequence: TGTGCCAGCAGCTTAGACAGACTTAGGAACACTGAAGCTTTCTTT. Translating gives CASSLDRLRNTEAFF.